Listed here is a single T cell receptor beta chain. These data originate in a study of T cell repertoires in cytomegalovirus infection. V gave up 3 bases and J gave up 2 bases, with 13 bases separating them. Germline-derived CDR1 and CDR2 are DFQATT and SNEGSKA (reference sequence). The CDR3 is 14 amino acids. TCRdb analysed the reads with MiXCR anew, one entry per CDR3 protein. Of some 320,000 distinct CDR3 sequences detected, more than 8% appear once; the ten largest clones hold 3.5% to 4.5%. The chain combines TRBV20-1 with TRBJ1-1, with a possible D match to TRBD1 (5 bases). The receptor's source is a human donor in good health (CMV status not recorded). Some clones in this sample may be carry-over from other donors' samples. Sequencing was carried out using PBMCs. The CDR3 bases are TGCAGTGCTAGTTCAGGGCTCATTAACACTGAAGCTTTCTTT. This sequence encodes CSASSGLINTEAFF.